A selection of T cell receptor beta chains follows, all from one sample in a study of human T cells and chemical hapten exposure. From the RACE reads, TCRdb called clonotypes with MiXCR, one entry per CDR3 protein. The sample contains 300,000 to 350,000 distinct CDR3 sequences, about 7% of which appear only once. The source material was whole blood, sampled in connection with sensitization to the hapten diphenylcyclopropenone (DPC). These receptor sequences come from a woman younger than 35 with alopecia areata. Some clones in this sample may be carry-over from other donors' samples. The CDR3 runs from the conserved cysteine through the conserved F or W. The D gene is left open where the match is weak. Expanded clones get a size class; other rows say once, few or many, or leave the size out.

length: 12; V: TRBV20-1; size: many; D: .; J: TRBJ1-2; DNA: TGCAGTGCCCGGTACCATCCCTATGGCTACACCTTC; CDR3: CSARYHPYGYTF
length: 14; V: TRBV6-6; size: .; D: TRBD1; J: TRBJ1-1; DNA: TGTGCCAGCAGTTACTCCCGGACAGGGTCTGAAGCTTTCTTT; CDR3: CASSYSRTGSEAFF
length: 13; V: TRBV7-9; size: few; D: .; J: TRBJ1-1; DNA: TGTGCCAGCAGCTTCCTGCCGAACACTGAAGCTTTCTTT; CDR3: CASSFLPNTEAFF
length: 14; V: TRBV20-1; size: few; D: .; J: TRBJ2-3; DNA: TGCAGTGCTGCCCGGGATTCCGAGGGAGATACGCAGTATTTT; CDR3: CSAARDSEGDTQYF
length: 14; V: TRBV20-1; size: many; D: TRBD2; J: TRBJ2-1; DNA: TGCAGTGCTAGGCCCAGCGGGGCCTACAATGAGCAGTTCTTC; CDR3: CSARPSGAYNEQFF
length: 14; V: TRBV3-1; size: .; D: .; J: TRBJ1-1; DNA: TGTGCCAGCAGCCAAGATCTCGGGACCACTGAAGCTTTCTTT; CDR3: CASSQDLGTTEAFF
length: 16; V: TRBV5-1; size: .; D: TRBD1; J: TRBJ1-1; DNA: TGCGCCAGCAGCCGGGGGACAGGGTGGGTGAACACTGAAGCTTTCTTT; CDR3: CASSRGTGWVNTEAFF
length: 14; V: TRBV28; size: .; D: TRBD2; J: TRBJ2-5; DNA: TGTGCCACCTTGGGACTAGCGGGCGGGGAGACCCAGTACTTC; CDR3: CATLGLAGGETQYF
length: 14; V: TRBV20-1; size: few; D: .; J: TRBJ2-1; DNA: TGCAGTGCTAGAGTCCCGGGGGCCTACAATGAGCAGTTCTTC; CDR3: CSARVPGAYNEQFF
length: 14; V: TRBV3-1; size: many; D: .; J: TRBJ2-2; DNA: TGTGCCAGCAGCCAAGGGGGCGACACCGGGGAGCTGTTTTTT; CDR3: CASSQGGDTGELFF
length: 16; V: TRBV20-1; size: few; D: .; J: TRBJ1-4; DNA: TGCAGTGCTAGAGATATAGGAGGTCGCCTGAATGAAAAACTGTTTTTT; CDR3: CSARDIGGRLNEKLFF
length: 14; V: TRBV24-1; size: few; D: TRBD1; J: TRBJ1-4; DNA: TGTGCCACCACTGGGACAGGGCTCCGCGAAAAACTGTTTTTT; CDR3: CATTGTGLREKLFF